These T cell receptor beta chains were read from a single sample in a study of lymphopenia after photon versus proton radiotherapy. The data were produced by immunoSEQ multiplex PCR, yet TCRdb's version contains in-frame clones alone and is incomplete. The table records approximately 150,000 clones, 88% of them present only once. The input for sequencing was peripheral blood, taken from a patient treated with photon-based radiotherapy. These receptors all come from a man aged 50-59 years with gastric cancer. The CDR3 runs from the conserved cysteine through the conserved F or W. A D gene is named only where the DNA matches it firmly. Clone size is stated in some rows and not others, as once, few, many or a class when expanded.

V: TRBV28; D: -; J: TRBJ1-5; size: -; CDR3: CASSPSNRVRSNQPQHF; DNA: TGTGCCAGCAGTCCCTCGAACAGGGTCCGAAGCAATCAGCCCCAGCATTTT
V: TRBV19; D: -; J: TRBJ1-1; size: once; CDR3: CASSIRQLNTEAFF; DNA: TGTGCCAGTAGTATTCGCCAATTAAACACTGAAGCTTTCTTT
V: TRBV21-1; D: -; J: TRBJ2-7; size: -; CDR3: CASSNDKYEQYF; DNA: TGTGCCAGCAGCAATGACAAGTACGAGCAGTACTTC
V: TRBV19; D: -; J: TRBJ2-7; size: -; CDR3: CASSIGRGSSYEQYF; DNA: TGTGCCAGTAGTATTGGGCGGGGATCCTCCTACGAGCAGTACTTC
V: TRBV28; D: -; J: TRBJ1-1; size: -; CDR3: CASILPGVHTEAFF; DNA: TGTGCCAGCATTCTCCCCGGGGTCCACACTGAAGCTTTCTTT
V: TRBV14; D: -; J: TRBJ1-1; size: -; CDR3: CASSQGANTEAFF; DNA: TGTGCCAGCAGCCAGGGGGCCAACACTGAAGCTTTCTTT
V: TRBV7-9; D: TRBD2; J: TRBJ2-7; size: -; CDR3: CASSWTSAAIEQYF; DNA: TGTGCCAGCAGCTGGACTAGCGCGGCGATAGAGCAGTACTTC
V: TRBV28; D: TRBD1; J: TRBJ1-2; size: once; CDR3: CASSGQQGRGGYTF; DNA: TGTGCCAGCAGTGGTCAACAGGGGCGGGGTGGCTACACCTTC
V: TRBV2; D: TRBD2; J: TRBJ2-3; size: -; CDR3: CASSEISLAGTSTDTQYF; DNA: TGTGCCAGCAGTGAAATAAGCCTAGCGGGAACTAGCACAGATACGCAGTATTTT
V: TRBV6-5; D: -; J: TRBJ1-2; size: -; CDR3: CATRGGSHGYTF; DNA: TGTGCCACCCGCGGCGGCTCTCATGGCTACACCTTC
V: TRBV2; D: -; J: TRBJ2-7; size: -; CDR3: CASRATGGEQYF; DNA: TGTGCCAGCAGGGCCACAGGCGGCGAGCAGTACTTC
V: TRBV19; D: -; J: TRBJ1-3; size: -; CDR3: CASSTPGRSSGNTIYF; DNA: TGTGCCAGTAGTACACCGGGACGTAGCTCTGGAAACACCATATATTTT
V: TRBV6-1; D: -; J: TRBJ1-1; size: -; CDR3: CANEDGTGTEAFF; DNA: TGTGCCAACGAGGACGGGACGGGCACTGAAGCTTTCTTT
V: TRBV7-9; D: TRBD2; J: TRBJ2-7; size: -; CDR3: CASSQRPSGSAISYEQYF; DNA: TGTGCCAGCAGCCAAAGGCCTAGCGGGAGTGCCATCTCCTACGAGCAGTACTTC